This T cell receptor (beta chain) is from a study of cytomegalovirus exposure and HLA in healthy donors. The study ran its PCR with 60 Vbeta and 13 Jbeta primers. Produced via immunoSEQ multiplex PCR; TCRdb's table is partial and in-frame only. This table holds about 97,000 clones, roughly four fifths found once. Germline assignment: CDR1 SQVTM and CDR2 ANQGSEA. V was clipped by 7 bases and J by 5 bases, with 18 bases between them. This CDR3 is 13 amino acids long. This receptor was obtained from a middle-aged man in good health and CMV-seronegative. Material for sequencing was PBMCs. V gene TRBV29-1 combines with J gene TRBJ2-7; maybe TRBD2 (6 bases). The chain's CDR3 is CSAGTRVEDEQYF. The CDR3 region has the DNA TGCAGCGCCGGGACTCGCGTAGAGGACGAGCAGTACTTC.